This T cell receptor beta chain is drawn from a study of radiotherapy plus CTLA-4 blockade in lung cancer. Sequencing was performed with immunoSEQ multiplex PCR; in TCRdb, only in-frame clones are kept and a portion is missing. This table holds 90,000 to 100,000 clones, roughly 74% found once. Germline CDR1 reads SGHTA; CDR2 reads FQGNSA. The CDR3 loop spans 13 amino acids. The junction had 9 bases not matched to a gene; V was cut back by 5 bases and J by 12 bases. This clone was observed a single time. The sequencing used peripheral blood, collected from a patient treated with radiotherapy plus ipilimumab. The sequence was obtained from a human donor with non-small cell lung cancer who had a partial response to radiotherapy plus ipilimumab. Some clones in this sample may be carry-over from other donors' samples. The chain employs TRBV7-2 and TRBJ2-1; 8 bases match TRBD1. In DNA form, the CDR3 reads TGTGCCAGCAGCCCTCGACAGGGGTTAGGGCAGTTCTTC. It codes for CASSPRQGLGQFF. Full variable domain (outside the CDR3, taken from reference TRBV7-2 and TRBJ2-1): GAGVSQSPSNKVTEKGKDVELRCDPISGHTALYWYRQSLGQGLEFLIYFQGNSAPDKSGLPSDRFSAERTGGSVSTLTIQRTQQEDSAVYLCASSPRQGLGQFFGPGTRLTVL.